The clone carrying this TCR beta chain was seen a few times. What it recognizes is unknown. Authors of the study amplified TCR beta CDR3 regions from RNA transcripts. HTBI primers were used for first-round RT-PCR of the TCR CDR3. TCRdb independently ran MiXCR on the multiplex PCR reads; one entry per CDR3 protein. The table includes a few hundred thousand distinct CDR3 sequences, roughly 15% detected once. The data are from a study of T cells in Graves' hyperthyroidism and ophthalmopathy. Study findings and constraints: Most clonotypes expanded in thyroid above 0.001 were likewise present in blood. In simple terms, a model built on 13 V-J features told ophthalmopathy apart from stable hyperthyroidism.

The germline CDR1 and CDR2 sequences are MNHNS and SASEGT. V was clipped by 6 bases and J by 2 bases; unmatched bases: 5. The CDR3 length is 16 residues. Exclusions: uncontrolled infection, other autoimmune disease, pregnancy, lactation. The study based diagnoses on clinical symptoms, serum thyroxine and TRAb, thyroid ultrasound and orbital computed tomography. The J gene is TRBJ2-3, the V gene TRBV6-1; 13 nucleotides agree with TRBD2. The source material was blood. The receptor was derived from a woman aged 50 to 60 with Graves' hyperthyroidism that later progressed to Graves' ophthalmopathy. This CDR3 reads CASRATSGRDTDTQYF. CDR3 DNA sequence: TGTGCCAGCAGGGCCACTAGCGGGAGGGACACAGATACGCAGTATTTT.